One and the same sample provided the 25 T cell receptor beta chains below, sequenced in a study of cytomegalovirus exposure and HLA in healthy donors. PCR employed 60 Vbeta and 13 Jbeta primers. Profiling relied on immunoSEQ multiplex PCR, and the TCRdb table lists in-frame clones only, not all of them. The table has about 140,000 clones, about four fifths seen once. Sequenced sample: PBMCs. The origin of the receptors is a man between 25 and 39 years old in good health and CMV-seronegative.

V and J are TRBV18 and TRBJ2-7, with D uncertain. The V end was cut by 3 bases, the J end by 1 base, with 13 bases between. This CDR3 region has 15 residues. From germline, CDR1 is KGHSH and CDR2 LQKENI. The CDR3 DNA reads as TGTGCCAGCTCACCCCCGAACAGAGCATCCTACGAGCAGTACTTC. It specifies CASSPPNRASYEQYF.

The V and J genes are TRBV29-1 and TRBJ2-7, with 7 bases fitting TRBD1. This CDR3 contains 16 residues. J lost 2 bases, V lost 6 bases, and 16 bases had no gene match. Germline assignment: CDR1 SQVTM and CDR2 ANQGSEA. The CDR3 DNA follows: TGCAGCGTGAAAGGGTTGACAGGGAAGAGCCCCTACGAGCAGTACTTC. Protein product: CSVKGLTGKSPYEQYF.

The rearrangement uses TRBV10-1 and TRBJ1-5; D gene unclear. Germline CDR1 WNHNN, CDR2 SYGVQD (reference sequence). There are 9 residues in the CDR3. V was clipped by 6 bases and J by 10 bases, with 4 bases between them. The CDR3 spells CASRAPQHF. Here the CDR3 DNA reads TGCGCCAGCAGGGCACCCCAGCATTTT.

The chain joins TRBV4-2 to TRBJ2-5; 10 positions match TRBD2. The V segment lost 4 bases and the J segment 3 bases; nucleotides outside the gene matches: 8. Germline V CDR1 and CDR2: LGHNA, YNFKEQ. CDR3 length: 16 amino acids. The CDR3 nucleotides read TGTGCCAGCAGCCTGGGGCTAGCGGGAGTCGAAGAGACCCAGTACTTC. It specifies CASSLGLAGVEETQYF.

This clone was picked up a small number of times. This rearrangement joins TRBV5-6 to TRBJ1-1; D may be TRBD1 (6 bases). V shed 4 bases and J shed 6 bases, with 16 bases lying between them. The CDR3 covers 14 residues. Germline V gene sequence: CDR1 SGHDT, CDR2 YYEEEE. The CDR3 DNA sequence: TGTGCCAGCAGCCGTCAAAACAGGGTCGCTGAAGCTTTCTTT. It specifies CASSRQNRVAEAFF.

In this sample, this clone turned up once. The V call is TRBV27, the J call TRBJ1-5; no clear D gene. V was trimmed by 6 bases and J by 4 bases, leaving 13 bases between them. Per germline, CDR1 MNHEY and CDR2 SMNVEV (reference sequence). The CDR3 has 14 residues. In DNA form, the CDR3 reads TGTGCCAGCAGCCGACTGACTGGGAATCAGCCCCAGCATTTT. As protein: CASSRLTGNQPQHF.

This clone was counted between two and nine times. The chain joins TRBV5-8 to TRBJ1-1, with D perhaps matching TRBD1 (5 bases). The V end lost 0 bases, the J end lost 8 bases, and 11 bases lay between the germline ends. The CDR3 length is 13 residues. Germline V CDR1 and CDR2: SGHTS, YDEGEE. CDR3 region: CASSLAVYREAFF. For the CDR3, the DNA is TGTGCCAGCAGCTTGGCCGTATACAGGGAAGCTTTCTTT.

This clone was seen more than once but under ten times. The chain recombines TRBV7-9 with TRBJ1-5; unclear D gene. Trimming removed 0 bases at V and 2 bases at J, with 11 bases between. Germline V gives CDR1 SEHNR, CDR2 FQNEAQ (reference sequence). The length of the CDR3 is 16 residues. CDR3 sequence reads: CASSLAVTGGNQPQHF. CDR3 in DNA: TGTGCCAGCAGCTTAGCGGTCACTGGAGGCAATCAGCCCCAGCATTTT.

The chain employs TRBV5-1 and TRBJ1-6, with 7 positions matching TRBD1. The CDR3 loop spans 16 amino acids. The V and J ends lost 0 bases and 1 base, in that order; junction bases with no gene match: 1. The germline gives CDR1 SGHRS, CDR2 YFSETQ. This CDR3 is CASSLEGASYNSPLHF. The CDR3 coding sequence is TGCGCCAGCAGCTTGGAGGGGGCTTCCTATAATTCACCCCTCCACTTT.

The chain links TRBV7-9 to TRBJ1-1; tentatively, D is TRBD1 (5 bases). V lost 5 bases, J lost 1 base, and 14 bases lay in between. The germline V gene has CDR1 SEHNR and CDR2 FQNEAQ (reference sequence). The CDR3 has 15 residues. The CDR3 DNA sequence: TGTGCCAGCAGCCCCCCGACAGAGCCGAACACTGAAGCTTTCTTT. The encoded protein is CASSPPTEPNTEAFF.

CDR3: CASSLRGGQGNQYF. In DNA, the CDR3 is TGCGCCAGCAGCTTGAGGGGGGGCCAAGGGAATCAGTACTTC. V and J are TRBV5-1 and TRBJ2-7; a possible D gene is TRBD2 (7 bases). The germline gives CDR1 SGHRS, CDR2 YFSETQ. Trimming shortened V by 1 base and J by 10 bases, and 18 bases separated the two germline ends. This CDR3 spans 14 amino acids. Supplemented by reference TRBV5-1 and TRBJ2-7, the full variable domain reads KAGVTQTPRYLIKTRGQQVTLSCSPISGHRSVSWYQQTPGQGLQFLFEYFSETQRNKGNFPGRFSGRQFSNSRSEMNVSTLELGDSALYLCASSLRGGQGNQYFGPGTRLTVT.

This rearrangement joins TRBV2 to TRBJ2-7, with 10 bases fitting TRBD2. The CDR3 contains 15 residues. Germline loops: CDR1 SNHLY, CDR2 FYNNEI. Trimming cost V 1 base and J 6 bases; bases outside gene matches: 6. The CDR3 loop is CASSEEGLAYSEQYF. CDR3 DNA sequence: TGTGCCAGCAGTGAAGAGGGACTAGCGTATTCCGAGCAGTACTTC. Complete variable domain (other parts from reference TRBV2 and TRBJ2-7): EPEVTQTPSHQVTQMGQEVILRCVPISNHLYFYWYRQILGQKVEFLVSFYNNEISEKSEIFDDQFSVERPDGSNFTLKIRSTKLEDSAMYFCASSEEGLAYSEQYFGPGTRLTVT.

The rearrangement joins TRBV6-1 to TRBJ1-1; D not resolved. CDR3 size: 14 residues. V gave up 6 bases and J gave up 11 bases, with 22 bases separating them. Germline V CDR1 and CDR2: MNHNS, SASEGT. The CDR3 nucleotides are TGTGCCAGCAGCCCCGCCGCTGGTGGCCCGAGGGCTTTCTTT. The encoded protein is CASSPAAGGPRAFF.

The J gene is TRBJ2-3, the V gene TRBV5-1; 8 bases line up with TRBD2. Germline assignment: CDR1 SGHRS and CDR2 YFSETQ. Trimming at V came to 0 bases and at J to 4 bases, leaving 7 bases not matched to a gene. This CDR3 contains 16 residues. CDR3 coding DNA: TGCGCCAGCAGCTTGGCAAGCGGGGGATGGGCAGATACGCAGTATTTT. As protein: CASSLASGGWADTQYF.

The genes are TRBV19 and TRBJ1-2; D unclear. With 5 bases removed from V and 6 bases from J, the gap between germline ends came to 7 bases. The CDR3 loop spans 11 amino acids. Germline loops: CDR1 LNHDA, CDR2 SQIVND (reference sequence). Written as DNA, the CDR3 is TGTGCCAGTAGTGCGTTAGATGGCTACACCTTC. Translation: CASSALDGYTF.

The gene calls are TRBV5-1 and TRBJ2-5; 13 bases line up with TRBD2. This CDR3 is built from 16 residues. Per germline, CDR1 SGHRS and CDR2 YFSETQ. The V gene end was trimmed by 3 bases and the J gene end by 5 bases; junction bases not matched to a gene: 7. The CDR3 nucleotides read TGCGCCAGCAGCTCTACCGGGACTAGCGGGACGGAGACCCAGTACTTC. It is translated as CASSSTGTSGTETQYF. The full variable domain, rest sourced from reference TRBV5-1 and TRBJ2-5, is KAGVTQTPRYLIKTRGQQVTLSCSPISGHRSVSWYQQTPGQGLQFLFEYFSETQRNKGNFPGRFSGRQFSNSRSEMNVSTLELGDSALYLCASSSTGTSGTETQYFGPGTRLLVL.

The CDR3 is CASSQLNRGGYNEQFF. The CDR3 coding sequence is TGCGCCAGCAGCCAACTTAACAGGGGGGGTTACAATGAGCAGTTCTTC. The V and J genes are TRBV4-1 and TRBJ2-1; D might be TRBD1 (8 bases). The CDR3 is 16 residues long. Germline values: CDR1 MGHRA, CDR2 YSYEKL. V was trimmed by 2 bases and J by 4 bases, leaving 15 bases between them.

The chain couples TRBV28 to TRBJ1-1; tentatively, D is TRBD1 (5 bases). Germline V gene data show CDR1 as MDHEN and CDR2 as SYDVKM. V was cut by 6 bases and J by 0 bases, with 8 bases left in between. The CDR3 extends over 13 amino acids. CDR3 sequence reads: CASRTDMNTEAFF. The CDR3 DNA reads TGTGCCAGCAGAACGGACATGAACACTGAAGCTTTCTTT.

The chain combines TRBV20-1 with TRBJ1-2; the D gene is possibly TRBD1 (5 bases). Germline CDR1 DFQATT, CDR2 SNEGSKA (reference sequence). The length of the CDR3 is 11 residues. CDR3 in DNA: TGCACCCAGGACAACAACTATGGCTACACCTTC. As protein: CTQDNNYGYTF.

The chain joins TRBV9 to TRBJ2-7; TRBD1 matches at 7 bases. Germline loops: CDR1 SGDLS, CDR2 YYNGEE. This CDR3 has 17 residues. The junction had 22 bases not matched to a gene; V was cut back by 8 bases and J by 5 bases. The DNA of the CDR3 is TGTGCCAGGAAAGGAGACGCTTCGACAGGGACCGGACACGAGCAGTACTTC. Translating it yields CARKGDASTGTGHEQYF.

The V gene is TRBV10-3, the J gene TRBJ2-2; possible D gene TRBD2, 6 bases. Per germline, CDR1 ENHRY and CDR2 SYGVKD. V was cut by 4 bases and J by 3 bases, with 9 bases left in between. The CDR3 is 14 residues long. CDR3 DNA sequence: TGTGCCATCAGTGCGCGGGACGACACCGGGGAGCTGTTTTTT. It yields the protein CAISARDDTGELFF.

This chain links TRBV9 with TRBJ2-7; 8 bases fit TRBD2. The germline V gene encodes CDR1 SGDLS and CDR2 YYNGEE. V trimming: 3 bases; J trimming: 3 bases; junction bases outside the gene matches: 8. The CDR3 is 15 residues long. The CDR3 DNA is TGTGCCAGCAGCGCCACTAGCGGCGCGATCTACGAGCAGTACTTC. Its protein is CASSATSGAIYEQYF.

The rearrangement joins TRBV4-1 to TRBJ1-1; a weak D match, TRBD1 (5 bases). CDR3 length: 14 residues. V was cut by 0 bases and J by 8 bases, with 13 bases left in between. From germline, CDR1 is MGHRA and CDR2 YSYEKL. CDR3 loop: CASSQDLGAGEAFF. CDR3 nucleotides: TGCGCCAGCAGCCAAGATCTAGGGGCCGGGGAAGCTTTCTTT.

The count of this clone is one. This rearrangement joins TRBV5-6 to TRBJ2-7, with D maybe TRBD2 (6 bases). This CDR3 is 17 amino acids long. CDR1 is SGHDT, CDR2 YYEEEE, per germline. V gave up 3 bases and J gave up 3 bases, with 22 bases separating them. The CDR3 nucleotides read TGTGCCAGCAGCTCCCGACTAGTTTCTGGGGTCGGCTACGAGCAGTACTTC. This codes for CASSSRLVSGVGYEQYF.

The chain is built from TRBV28 and TRBJ1-5; possibly TRBD1 for D (6 bases). The CDR3 covers 16 residues. Trimming shortened V by 2 bases and J by 3 bases, and 14 bases separated the two germline ends. The germline gives CDR1 MDHEN, CDR2 SYDVKM. CDR3 residues: CASSLITPGHNQPQHF. CDR3 DNA: TGTGCCAGCAGTTTAATAACCCCGGGACACAATCAGCCCCAGCATTTT.